This T cell receptor (gamma chain) was captured by sequencing in a study of Vδ1+ human thymocytes. The germline gives CDR1 VTNTFY, CDR2 YDVSTARD (reference sequence). CDR3 length equals 13 residues. The junction had 5 bases not matched to a gene; V was cut back by 6 bases and J by 0 bases. About this clone itself: Its target is not known.

The template was reverse-transcribed extracted RNA. CDR3 amplicons came from multiplex PCR with pooled V-gene forward and constant-region reverse primers. TCRdb re-called the multiplex PCR reads via CATT. The sample carries about 36,000 gamma-chain clones, 20% recorded once. General study points: Despite high sort purity, about 20% of thymic T cell receptor delta sequences were Vdelta2. Thymic TRG and TRD repertoires appeared highly polyclonal, with Gaussian CDR3 length distributions.

The V call is TRGV3, the J call TRGJ1 or TRGJ2. The TCR comes from a girl under two years old who had congenital heart surgery. Sequencing was done on a sample of Vdelta1+ gamma-delta thymocytes from the thymus. Subset in this sample: FACS-sorted CD3+ TCRalphabeta- TCRVdelta1+ TCRVdelta2- thymocytes. The CDR3 nucleotides read TGTGCCACCTGGTCAGTGAATTATTATAAGAAACTCTTT. Its translation: CATWSVNYYKKLF.